A selection of T cell receptor beta chains follows, all from one sample in a study of Graves' ophthalmopathy and Graves' hyperthyroidism. TCRdb ran MiXCR on the multiplex PCR reads and lists one entry per CDR3 protein. Of more than 1,000,000 distinct CDR3 sequences listed, 35% to 45% were seen once; the top ten hold 11%. Material for sequencing was peripheral blood or thyroid tissue (not recorded which). The receptors were sampled from an adult man with Graves' hyperthyroidism. CDR3s leave out the opening cysteine and the closing phenylalanine or tryptophan.

V gene: TRBV20-1; J gene: TRBJ2-7; CDR3 protein: SARKSGPEQY
V gene: TRBV7-9; J gene: TRBJ2-5; CDR3 protein: ASSSRTRWGTQY
V gene: TRBV5-1; J gene: TRBJ2-7; CDR3 protein: ASSFGGSPYEQY
V gene: TRBV7-2; J gene: TRBJ2-5; CDR3 protein: ASIEGQKETQY
V gene: TRBV7-2; J gene: TRBJ2-7; CDR3 protein: ASSTREGVSYEQY
V gene: TRBV6-2/TRBV6-3; J gene: TRBJ2-7; CDR3 protein: ASSYVYEQY
V gene: TRBV11-2; J gene: TRBJ2-7; CDR3 protein: ASNPGRGLSEQY
V gene: TRBV5-6; J gene: TRBJ1-1; CDR3 protein: ASSLEEGRTEAF
V gene: TRBV7-2; J gene: TRBJ2-2; CDR3 protein: ASSHLARGTGELF
V gene: TRBV12-3/TRBV12-4; J gene: NA; CDR3 protein: ASSLVPSVSYEQY
V gene: TRBV15; J gene: TRBJ1-6; CDR3 protein: ATSGYREYSPLH
V gene: TRBV7-9; J gene: TRBJ1-4; CDR3 protein: ASSFRFGTGQVRTEKLF
V gene: TRBV18; J gene: TRBJ1-4; CDR3 protein: ASSGTIEEKLF
V gene: TRBV10-3; J gene: TRBJ2-2; CDR3 protein: AISREDSTGELF
V gene: TRBV5-5; J gene: TRBJ1-1; CDR3 protein: ASSQVDLVAISRAF
V gene: TRBV5-1; J gene: TRBJ2-7; CDR3 protein: ASSLASGQGVHEQY
V gene: TRBV5-1; J gene: TRBJ1-5; CDR3 protein: ASSFTGGLGQPQH
V gene: TRBV20-1; J gene: TRBJ1-2; CDR3 protein: SARARDRVRYGYT
V gene: TRBV28; J gene: TRBJ2-5; CDR3 protein: ASSFGTWETQY
V gene: TRBV11-1; J gene: TRBJ2-2; CDR3 protein: ASMAGGNTGELF
V gene: TRBV7-8; J gene: TRBJ1-2; CDR3 protein: ASSSMRAVGYGYT
V gene: TRBV7-8; J gene: TRBJ1-4; CDR3 protein: ASSLGQVFAEKLF
V gene: TRBV4-3; J gene: TRBJ1-2; CDR3 protein: ASSQEIKVGGNYGYT
V gene: TRBV19; J gene: TRBJ2-5; CDR3 protein: ASPPGQRGAETQY
V gene: TRBV19; J gene: TRBJ1-5; CDR3 protein: ASSSITGTINQPQH
V gene: TRBV20-1; J gene: TRBJ2-2; CDR3 protein: SAREGTGELF
V gene: TRBV7-9; J gene: TRBJ1-6; CDR3 protein: ASSARRNSPLH
V gene: TRBV7-8; J gene: TRBJ1-5; CDR3 protein: ASSLENFGNQPQH
V gene: TRBV29-1; J gene: TRBJ1-5; CDR3 protein: SVRPTGLQH
V gene: TRBV19; J gene: TRBJ1-2; CDR3 protein: ASSTRTGLYGYT
V gene: TRBV7-2; J gene: TRBJ2-6; CDR3 protein: ASSLSSGAGSNVLT
V gene: TRBV20-1; J gene: TRBJ1-1; CDR3 protein: SATYTGNTEAF
V gene: TRBV20-1; J gene: TRBJ2-4; CDR3 protein: SAHGGIGKNIQY
V gene: TRBV29-1; J gene: TRBJ2-5; CDR3 protein: SGGQGGKTQY
V gene: TRBV10-2; J gene: TRBJ1-5; CDR3 protein: ASSGDRGNQPQH
V gene: TRBV20-1; J gene: TRBJ2-5; CDR3 protein: SAPPSETQY
V gene: TRBV20-1; J gene: TRBJ2-7; CDR3 protein: SARVPTGTVYEQY
V gene: TRBV6-2/TRBV6-3; J gene: TRBJ1-5; CDR3 protein: ASSNGRGQPQH
V gene: TRBV11-2; J gene: TRBJ1-1; CDR3 protein: ASSLVWAGNTEAF
V gene: TRBV7-9; J gene: TRBJ2-6; CDR3 protein: FLRGISGANVLT